This TCR beta chain was found in a study of beta chain features in type 1 diabetes. Study observations and caveats: Compared to healthy donors, patients appeared to have naive, central memory and Treg TCRB repertoires that were more alike. The question of HLA type influencing TCRB rearrangement was one that remained unresolved here.

This clone was counted between two and nine times. Its antigen remains unidentified. Expressed TCRB transcripts got sequenced, as all isolated RNA was reverse transcribed. The study sequenced naive, central memory and regulatory T cell samples to an average of approximately 3.5 million reads. Measured with immunoSEQ multiplex PCR; TCRdb has only the in-frame clones, and not every one. The table lists 300,000 to 400,000 clones, approximately 10% of them singletons. The CDR3 sequence is 14 residues long. V dropped 5 bases and J dropped 2 bases, with 13 bases sitting between them. The germline gives CDR1 SGHTA, CDR2 FQGNSA.

This receptor was obtained from a woman in her twenties or thirties in good health. The chain carries TRBV7-2 and TRBJ2-7, with D maybe TRBD2 (6 bases). Source material: naive CD4+ T cells from blood. The chain's CDR3 is CASSPLTSTYEQYF. CDR3 sequence (DNA): TGTGCCAGCAGCCCCTTGACTAGTACCTACGAGCAGTACTTC. The full variable domain, with the rest looked up from reference TRBV7-2 and TRBJ2-7, is GAGVSQSPSNKVTEKGKDVELRCDPISGHTALYWYRQSLGQGLEFLIYFQGNSAPDKSGLPSDRFSAERTGGSVSTLTIQRTQQEDSAVYLCASSPLTSTYEQYFGPGTRLTVT.